The clone carrying this TCR beta chain was found a few times. The antigen is undetermined. This sample stems from a study of T-cell memory formation after mild COVID-19. Study overall: Clustering of TCRs was largely donor specific. Whole-study results and caveats: Clones contracting day 15 to 85 were balanced CD4/CD8; later expanders leaned CD4+. There were some responding clones in pre-infection memory, which suggested that cross-reactive memory had joined.

In TCRdb, the 5' RACE reads were re-called with MiXCR into one record per CDR3 protein. This table holds about 340,000 distinct CDR3 sequences, around 21% found once. J gave up 7 bases and V 4 bases, and 12 bases lay outside the gene matches. The CDR3 loop spans 16 amino acids. Germline values: CDR1 MNHEY, CDR2 SVGEGT. The chain is built from TRBV6-2 or TRBV6-3 and TRBJ2-1; 8 bases are shared with TRBD1. This receptor was obtained from an adult woman who had mild COVID-19 (a few samples of this study predate the infection). Cell type and time point are not known. Input material: PBMCs or a T cell subset sorted from them (not recorded which). DNA for the CDR3: TGTGCCAGCAGTTTTTCTCCGGGACAGGCGATGAATGAGCAGTTCTTC. Protein product: CASSFSPGQAMNEQFF.